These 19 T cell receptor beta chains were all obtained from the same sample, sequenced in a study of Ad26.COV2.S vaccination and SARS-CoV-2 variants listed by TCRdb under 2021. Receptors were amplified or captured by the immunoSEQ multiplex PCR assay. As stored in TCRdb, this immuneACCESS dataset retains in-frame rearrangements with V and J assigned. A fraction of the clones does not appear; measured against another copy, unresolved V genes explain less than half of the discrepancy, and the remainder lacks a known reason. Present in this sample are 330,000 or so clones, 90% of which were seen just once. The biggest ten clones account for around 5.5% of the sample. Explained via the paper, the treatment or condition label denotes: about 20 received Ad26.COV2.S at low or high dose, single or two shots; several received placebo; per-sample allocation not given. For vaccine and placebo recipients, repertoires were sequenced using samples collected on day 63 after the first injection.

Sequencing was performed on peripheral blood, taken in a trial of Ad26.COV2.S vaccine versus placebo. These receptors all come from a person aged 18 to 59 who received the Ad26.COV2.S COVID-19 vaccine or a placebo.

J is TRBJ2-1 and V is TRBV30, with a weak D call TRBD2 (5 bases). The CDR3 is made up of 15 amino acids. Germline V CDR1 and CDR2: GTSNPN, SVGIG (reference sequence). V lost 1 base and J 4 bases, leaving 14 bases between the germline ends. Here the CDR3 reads CAWSGGRALYNEQFF. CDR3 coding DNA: TGTGCCTGGAGTGGTGGGCGGGCCCTATACAATGAGCAGTTCTTC.

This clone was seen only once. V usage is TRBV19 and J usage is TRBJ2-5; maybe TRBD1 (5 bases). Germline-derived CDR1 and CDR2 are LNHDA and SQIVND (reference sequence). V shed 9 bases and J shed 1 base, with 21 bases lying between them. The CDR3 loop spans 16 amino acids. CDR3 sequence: CASASYGRALQETQYF. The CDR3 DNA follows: TGTGCCAGCGCCTCGTATGGCAGGGCCCTCCAAGAGACCCAGTACTTC.

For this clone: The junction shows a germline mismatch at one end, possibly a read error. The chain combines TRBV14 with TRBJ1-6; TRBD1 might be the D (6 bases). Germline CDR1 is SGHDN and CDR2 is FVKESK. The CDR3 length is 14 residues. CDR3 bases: TGCGCGTGTGGACAGAGCTCCTATAATTCACCCCTCCACTTT. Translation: CACGQSSYNSPLHF.

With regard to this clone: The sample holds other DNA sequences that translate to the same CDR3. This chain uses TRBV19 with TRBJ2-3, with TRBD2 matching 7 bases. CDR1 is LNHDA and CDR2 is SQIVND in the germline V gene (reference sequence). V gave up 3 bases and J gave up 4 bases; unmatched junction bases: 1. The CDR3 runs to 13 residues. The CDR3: CASSIGLADTQYF. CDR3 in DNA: TGTGCCAGTAGTATCGGACTAGCAGATACGCAGTATTTT.

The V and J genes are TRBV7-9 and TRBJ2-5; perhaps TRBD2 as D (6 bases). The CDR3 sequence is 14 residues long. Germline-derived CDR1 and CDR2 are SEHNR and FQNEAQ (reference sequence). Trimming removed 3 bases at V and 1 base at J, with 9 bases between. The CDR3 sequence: CASSLGLLQETQYF. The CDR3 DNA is TGTGCCAGCAGCTTGGGACTGCTCCAAGAGACCCAGTACTTC.

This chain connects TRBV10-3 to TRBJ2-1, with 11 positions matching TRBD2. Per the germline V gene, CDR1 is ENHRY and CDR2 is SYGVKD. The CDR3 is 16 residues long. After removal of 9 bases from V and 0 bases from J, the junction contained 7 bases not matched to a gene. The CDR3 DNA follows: TGTGCCATTTCCGGGACTAGCGGCCTCTCCTACAATGAGCAGTTCTTC. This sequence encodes CAISGTSGLSYNEQFF.

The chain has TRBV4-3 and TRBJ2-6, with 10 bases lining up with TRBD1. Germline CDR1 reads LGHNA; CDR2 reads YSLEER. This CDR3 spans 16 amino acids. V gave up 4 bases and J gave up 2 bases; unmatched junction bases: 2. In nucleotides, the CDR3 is TGCGCCAGCAGCCGGGACAGGGGCACTGGGGCCAACGTCCTGACTTTC. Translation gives CASSRDRGTGANVLTF.

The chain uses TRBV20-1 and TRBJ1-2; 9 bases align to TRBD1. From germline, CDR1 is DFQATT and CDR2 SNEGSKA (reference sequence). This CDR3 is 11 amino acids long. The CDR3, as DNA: TGCGGATTGACAGGGGGCTATGGCTACACCTTC. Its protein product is CGLTGGYGYTF.

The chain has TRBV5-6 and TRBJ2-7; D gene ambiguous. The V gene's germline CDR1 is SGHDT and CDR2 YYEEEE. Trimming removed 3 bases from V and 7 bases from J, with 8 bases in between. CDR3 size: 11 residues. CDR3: CASSYTREQYF. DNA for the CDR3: TGTGCCAGCAGCTATACGAGGGAGCAGTACTTC. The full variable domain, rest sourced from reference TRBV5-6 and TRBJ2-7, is DAGVTQSPTHLIKTRGQQVTLRCSPKSGHDTVSWYQQALGQGPQFIFQYYEEEERQRGNFPDRFSGHQFPNYSSELNVNALLLGDSALYLCASSYTREQYFGPGTRLTVT.

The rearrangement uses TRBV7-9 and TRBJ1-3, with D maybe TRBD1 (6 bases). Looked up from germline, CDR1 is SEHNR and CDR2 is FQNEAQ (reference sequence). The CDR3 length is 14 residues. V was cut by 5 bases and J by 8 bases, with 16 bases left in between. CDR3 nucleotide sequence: TGTGCCAGCAGCGCGTCTACAGGGAGTTACACCATATATTTT. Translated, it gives CASSASTGSYTIYF.

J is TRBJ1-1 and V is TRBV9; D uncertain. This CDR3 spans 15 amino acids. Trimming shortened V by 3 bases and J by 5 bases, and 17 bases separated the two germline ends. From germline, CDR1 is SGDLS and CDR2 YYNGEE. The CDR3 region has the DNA TGTGCCAGCAGCGGGCAACCTGACCCCTCTACTGAAGCTTTCTTT. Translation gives CASSGQPDPSTEAFF.

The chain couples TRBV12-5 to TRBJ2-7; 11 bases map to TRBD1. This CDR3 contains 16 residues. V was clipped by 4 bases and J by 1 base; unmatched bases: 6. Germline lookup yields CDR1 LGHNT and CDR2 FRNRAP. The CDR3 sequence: CASGSPGQGGSYEQYV. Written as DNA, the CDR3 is TGTGCTAGTGGTTCTCCGGGACAGGGGGGGTCCTACGAGCAGTACGTC.

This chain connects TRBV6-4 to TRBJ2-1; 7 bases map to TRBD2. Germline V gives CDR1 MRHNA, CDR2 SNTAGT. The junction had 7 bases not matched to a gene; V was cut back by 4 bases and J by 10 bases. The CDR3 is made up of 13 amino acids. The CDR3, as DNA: TGTGCCAGCAGTGGTCTGGAGGGAGGGGAGCAGTTCTTC. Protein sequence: CASSGLEGGEQFF.

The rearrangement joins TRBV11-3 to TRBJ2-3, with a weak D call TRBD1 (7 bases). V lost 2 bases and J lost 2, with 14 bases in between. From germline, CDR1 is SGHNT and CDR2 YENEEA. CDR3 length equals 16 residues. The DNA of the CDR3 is TGTGCCAGCAGCTTATACGCGGGACAGATCACAGATACGCAGTATTTT. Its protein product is CASSLYAGQITDTQYF.

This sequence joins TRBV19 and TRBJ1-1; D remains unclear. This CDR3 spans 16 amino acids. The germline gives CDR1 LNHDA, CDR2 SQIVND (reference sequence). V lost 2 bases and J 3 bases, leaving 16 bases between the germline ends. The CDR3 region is CASSIFGRSHHTEAFF. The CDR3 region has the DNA TGTGCCAGTAGTATATTTGGCAGGTCCCATCACACTGAAGCTTTCTTT. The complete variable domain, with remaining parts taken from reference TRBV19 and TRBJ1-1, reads DGGITQSPKYLFRKEGQNVTLSCEQNLNHDAMYWYRQDPGQGLRLIYYSQIVNDFQKGDIAEGYSVSREKKESFPLTVTSAQKNPTAFYLCASSIFGRSHHTEAFFGQGTRLTVV.

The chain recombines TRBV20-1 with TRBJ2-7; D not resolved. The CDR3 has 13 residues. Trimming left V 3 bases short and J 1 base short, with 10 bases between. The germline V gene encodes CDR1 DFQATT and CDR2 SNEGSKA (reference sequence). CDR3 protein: CSASSWDSYEQYF. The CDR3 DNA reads TGCAGTGCTAGTAGCTGGGATTCCTACGAGCAGTACTTC.

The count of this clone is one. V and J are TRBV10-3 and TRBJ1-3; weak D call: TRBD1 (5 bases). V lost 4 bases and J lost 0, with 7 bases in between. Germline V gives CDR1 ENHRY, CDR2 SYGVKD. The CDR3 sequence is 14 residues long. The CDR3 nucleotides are TGTGCCATCAGTGGACAGTCCTCTGGAAACACCATATATTTT. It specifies CAISGQSSGNTIYF.

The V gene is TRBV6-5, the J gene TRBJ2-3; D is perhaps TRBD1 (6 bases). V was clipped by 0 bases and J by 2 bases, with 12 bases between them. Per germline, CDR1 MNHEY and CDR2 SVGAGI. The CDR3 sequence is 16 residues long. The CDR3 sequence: CASSYSIGGHTDTQYF. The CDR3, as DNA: TGTGCCAGCAGTTACTCGATTGGGGGACACACAGATACGCAGTATTTT.

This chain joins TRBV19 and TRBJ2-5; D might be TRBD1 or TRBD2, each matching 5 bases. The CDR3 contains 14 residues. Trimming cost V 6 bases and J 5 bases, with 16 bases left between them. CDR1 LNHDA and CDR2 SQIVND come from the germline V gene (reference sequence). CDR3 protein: CASRPPGPAETQYF. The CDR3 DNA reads TGTGCCAGTAGACCCCCGGGGCCAGCGGAGACCCAGTACTTC.